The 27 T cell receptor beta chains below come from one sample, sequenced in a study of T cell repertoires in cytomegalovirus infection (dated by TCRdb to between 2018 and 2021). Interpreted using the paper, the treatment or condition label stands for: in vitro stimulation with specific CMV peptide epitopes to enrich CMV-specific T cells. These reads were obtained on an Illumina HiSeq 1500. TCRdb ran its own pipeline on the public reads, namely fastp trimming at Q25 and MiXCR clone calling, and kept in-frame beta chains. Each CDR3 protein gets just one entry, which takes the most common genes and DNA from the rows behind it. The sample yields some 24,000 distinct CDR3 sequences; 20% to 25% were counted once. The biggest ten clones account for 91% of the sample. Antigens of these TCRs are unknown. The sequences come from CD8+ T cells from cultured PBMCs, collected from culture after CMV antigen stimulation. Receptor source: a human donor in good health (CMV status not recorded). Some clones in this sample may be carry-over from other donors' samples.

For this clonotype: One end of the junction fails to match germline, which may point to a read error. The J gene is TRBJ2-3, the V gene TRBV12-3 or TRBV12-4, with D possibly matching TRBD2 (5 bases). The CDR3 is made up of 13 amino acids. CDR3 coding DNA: TGTGCCAGCAGTCTCCCTGGAGGAGTCTTGCATTCTTTT. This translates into CASSLPGGVLHSF.

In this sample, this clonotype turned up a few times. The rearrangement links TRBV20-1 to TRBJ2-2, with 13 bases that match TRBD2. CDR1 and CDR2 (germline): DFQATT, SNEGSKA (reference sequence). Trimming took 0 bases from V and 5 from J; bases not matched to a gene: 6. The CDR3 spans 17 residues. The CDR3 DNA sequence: TGCAGTGCTAGAGATCCCACTAGCGGGGGGGATACCGGGGAGCTGTTTTTT. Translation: CSARDPTSGGDTGELFF.

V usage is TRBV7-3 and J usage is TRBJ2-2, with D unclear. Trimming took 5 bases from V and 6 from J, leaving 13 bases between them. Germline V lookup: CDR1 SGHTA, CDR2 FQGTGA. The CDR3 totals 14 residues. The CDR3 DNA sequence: TGTGCCAGCAGCCCTTCCCGTCTGGCCGGGGAGCTGTTTTTT. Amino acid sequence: CASSPSRLAGELFF.

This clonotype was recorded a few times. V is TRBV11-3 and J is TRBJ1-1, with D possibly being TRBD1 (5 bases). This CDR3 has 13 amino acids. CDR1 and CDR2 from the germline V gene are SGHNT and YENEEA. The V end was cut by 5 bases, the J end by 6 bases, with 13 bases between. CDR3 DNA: TGTGCCAGCAGCGCAGGGCGAGGGGCTGAAGCTTTCTTT. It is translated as CASSAGRGAEAFF.

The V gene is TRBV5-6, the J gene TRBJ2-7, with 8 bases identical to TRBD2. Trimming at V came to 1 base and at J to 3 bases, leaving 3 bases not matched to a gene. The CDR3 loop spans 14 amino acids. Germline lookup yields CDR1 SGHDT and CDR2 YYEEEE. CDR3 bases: TGTGCCAGCAGCTTGTCCGGGGGGGTCTACGAGCAGTACTTC. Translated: CASSLSGGVYEQYF.

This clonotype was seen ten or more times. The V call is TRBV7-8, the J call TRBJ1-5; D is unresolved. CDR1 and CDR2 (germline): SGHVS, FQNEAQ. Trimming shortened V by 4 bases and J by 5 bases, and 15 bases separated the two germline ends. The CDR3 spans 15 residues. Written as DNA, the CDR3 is TGTGCCAGCAGCTCAACGACAAGGTTGGATCAGCCCCAGCATTTT. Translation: CASSSTTRLDQPQHF.

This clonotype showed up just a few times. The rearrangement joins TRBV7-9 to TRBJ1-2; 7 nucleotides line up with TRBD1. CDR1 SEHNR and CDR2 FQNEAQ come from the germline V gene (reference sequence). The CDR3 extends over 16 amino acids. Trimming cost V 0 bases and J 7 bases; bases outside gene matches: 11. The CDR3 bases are TGTGCCAGCAGCTTAGCGTATTCAGACAGGGTTGGTGGCTACACCTTC. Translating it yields CASSLAYSDRVGGYTF.

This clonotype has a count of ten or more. The CDR3 DNA follows: TGTGCCAGCAGTGGGCACCTTCAAGAGACCCAGTACTTC. As protein: CASSGHLQETQYF. V usage is TRBV6-1 and J usage is TRBJ2-5; D is unresolved. The CDR3 has 13 amino acids. V lost 4 bases and J 2 bases, leaving 8 bases between the germline ends. CDR1 and CDR2 (germline): MNHNS, SASEGT.

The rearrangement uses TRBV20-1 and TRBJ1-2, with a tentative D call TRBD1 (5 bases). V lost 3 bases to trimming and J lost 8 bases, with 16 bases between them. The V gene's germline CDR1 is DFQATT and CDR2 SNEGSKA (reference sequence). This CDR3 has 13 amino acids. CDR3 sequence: CSASIGGLYGYTF. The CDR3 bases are TGCAGTGCTAGTATTGGGGGTTTGTACGGCTACACCTTC.

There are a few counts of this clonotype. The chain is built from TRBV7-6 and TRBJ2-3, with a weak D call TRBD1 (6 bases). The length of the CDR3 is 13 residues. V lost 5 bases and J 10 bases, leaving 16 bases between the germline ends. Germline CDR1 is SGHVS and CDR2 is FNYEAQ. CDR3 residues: CASSRMVWGPQYF. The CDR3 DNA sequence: TGTGCCAGCAGCCGTATGGTCTGGGGGCCGCAGTATTTT.

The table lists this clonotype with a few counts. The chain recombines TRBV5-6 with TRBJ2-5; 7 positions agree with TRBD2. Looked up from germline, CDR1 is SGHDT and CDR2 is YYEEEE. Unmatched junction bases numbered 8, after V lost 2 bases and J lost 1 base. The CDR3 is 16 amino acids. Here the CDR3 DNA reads TGTGCCAGCAGCTTCTCTGGGCGGGGGAGCCAAGAGACCCAGTACTTC. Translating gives CASSFSGRGSQETQYF. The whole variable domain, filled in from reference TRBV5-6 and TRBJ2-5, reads DAGVTQSPTHLIKTRGQQVTLRCSPKSGHDTVSWYQQALGQGPQFIFQYYEEEERQRGNFPDRFSGHQFPNYSSELNVNALLLGDSALYLCASSFSGRGSQETQYFGPGTRLLVL.

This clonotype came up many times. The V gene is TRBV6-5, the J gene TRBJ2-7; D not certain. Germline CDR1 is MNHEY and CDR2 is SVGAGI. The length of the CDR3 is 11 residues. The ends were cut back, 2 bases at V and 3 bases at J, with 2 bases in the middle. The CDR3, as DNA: TGTGCCAGCAGTTACCTCTACGAGCAGTACTTC. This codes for CASSYLYEQYF.

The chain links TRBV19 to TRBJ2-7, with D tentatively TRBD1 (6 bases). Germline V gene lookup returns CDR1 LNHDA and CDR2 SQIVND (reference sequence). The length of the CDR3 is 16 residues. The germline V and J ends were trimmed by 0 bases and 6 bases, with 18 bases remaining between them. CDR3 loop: CASSIDFTGKGSEQYF. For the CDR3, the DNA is TGTGCCAGTAGTATAGATTTTACAGGGAAAGGATCCGAGCAGTACTTC. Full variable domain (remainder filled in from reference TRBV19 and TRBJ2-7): DGGITQSPKYLFRKEGQNVTLSCEQNLNHDAMYWYRQDPGQGLRLIYYSQIVNDFQKGDIAEGYSVSREKKESFPLTVTSAQKNPTAFYLCASSIDFTGKGSEQYFGPGTRLTVT.

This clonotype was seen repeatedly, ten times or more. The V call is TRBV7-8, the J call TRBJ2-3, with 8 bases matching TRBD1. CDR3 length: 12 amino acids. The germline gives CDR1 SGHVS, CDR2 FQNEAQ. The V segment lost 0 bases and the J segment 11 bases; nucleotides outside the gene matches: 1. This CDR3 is CASSLAGTGQYF. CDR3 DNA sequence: TGTGCCAGCAGCTTAGCGGGGACAGGGCAGTATTTT.

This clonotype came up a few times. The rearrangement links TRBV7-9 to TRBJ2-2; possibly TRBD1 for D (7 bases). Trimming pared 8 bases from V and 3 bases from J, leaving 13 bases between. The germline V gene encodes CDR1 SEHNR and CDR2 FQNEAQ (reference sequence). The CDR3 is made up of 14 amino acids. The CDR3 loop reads CASSTRGDTGELFF. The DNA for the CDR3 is TGTGCCAGCTCTACCAGGGGGGACACCGGGGAGCTGTTTTTT.

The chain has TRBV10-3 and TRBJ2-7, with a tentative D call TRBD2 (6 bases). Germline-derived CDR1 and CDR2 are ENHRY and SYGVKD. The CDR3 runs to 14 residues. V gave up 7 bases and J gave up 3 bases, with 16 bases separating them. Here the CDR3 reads CAITPGDSLYEQYF. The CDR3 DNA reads TGTGCCATCACCCCGGGGGACTCTCTCTACGAGCAGTACTTC.

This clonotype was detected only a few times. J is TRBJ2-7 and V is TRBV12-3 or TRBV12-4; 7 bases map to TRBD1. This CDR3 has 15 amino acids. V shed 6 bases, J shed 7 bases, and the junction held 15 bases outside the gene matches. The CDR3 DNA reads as TGTGCCAGCAGCTCGACAGACAGGGACATACGAGAGCAGTACTTC. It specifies CASSSTDRDIREQYF.

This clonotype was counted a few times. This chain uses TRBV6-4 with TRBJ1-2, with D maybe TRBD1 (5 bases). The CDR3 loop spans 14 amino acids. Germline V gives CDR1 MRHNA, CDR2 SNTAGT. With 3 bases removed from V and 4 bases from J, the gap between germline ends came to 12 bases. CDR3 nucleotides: TGTGCCAGCAGTGAGGAGACAGCGTCCTATGGCTACACCTTC. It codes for CASSEETASYGYTF.

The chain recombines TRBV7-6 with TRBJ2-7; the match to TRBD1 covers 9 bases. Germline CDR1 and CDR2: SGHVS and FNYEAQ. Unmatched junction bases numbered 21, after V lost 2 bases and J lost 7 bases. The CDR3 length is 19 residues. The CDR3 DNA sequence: TGTGCCAGCAGCTTAAGAGTCGGGTTATCTGGGACAGGGACCGTGGAGCAGTACTTC. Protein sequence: CASSLRVGLSGTGTVEQYF.

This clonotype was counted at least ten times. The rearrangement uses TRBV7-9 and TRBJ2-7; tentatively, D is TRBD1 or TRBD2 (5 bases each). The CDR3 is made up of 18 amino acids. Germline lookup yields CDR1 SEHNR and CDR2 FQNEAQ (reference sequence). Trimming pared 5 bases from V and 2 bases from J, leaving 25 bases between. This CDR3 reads CASSPRIGDRGEAYEQYF. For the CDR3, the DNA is TGTGCCAGCAGCCCACGTATCGGGGACCGGGGAGAGGCCTACGAGCAGTACTTC.

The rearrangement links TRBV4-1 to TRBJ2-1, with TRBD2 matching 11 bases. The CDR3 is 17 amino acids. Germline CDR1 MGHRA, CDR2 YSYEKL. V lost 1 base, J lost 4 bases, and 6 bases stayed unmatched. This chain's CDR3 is CASSQALAGGPYNEQFF. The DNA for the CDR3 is TGCGCCAGCAGCCAAGCCTTAGCGGGGGGGCCGTACAATGAGCAGTTCTTC.

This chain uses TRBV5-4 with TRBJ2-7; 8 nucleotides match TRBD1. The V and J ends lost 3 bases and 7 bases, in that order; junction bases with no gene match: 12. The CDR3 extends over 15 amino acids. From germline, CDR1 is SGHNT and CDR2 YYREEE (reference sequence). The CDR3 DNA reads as TGTGCCAGCAGCTCGAGACAGGGGCACTCAGATGAGCAGTACTTC. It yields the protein CASSSRQGHSDEQYF. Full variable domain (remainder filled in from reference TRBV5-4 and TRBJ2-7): ETGVTQSPTHLIKTRGQQVTLRCSSQSGHNTVSWYQQALGQGPQFIFQYYREEENGRGNFPPRFSGLQFPNYSSELNVNALELDDSALYLCASSSRQGHSDEQYFGPGTRLTVT.

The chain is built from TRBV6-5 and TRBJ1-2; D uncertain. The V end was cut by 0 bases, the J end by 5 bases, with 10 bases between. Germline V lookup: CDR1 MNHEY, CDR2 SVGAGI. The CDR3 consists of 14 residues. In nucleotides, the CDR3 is TGTGCCAGCAGTTACTCCGGCGGCCGGTATGGCTACACCTTC. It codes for CASSYSGGRYGYTF.

For the CDR3, the DNA is TGTGCCAGCAGTCCCGGGACAGGACCAGATACGCAGTATTTT. Residues: CASSPGTGPDTQYF. The V call is TRBV2, the J call TRBJ2-3, with 8 positions matching TRBD1. V shed 5 bases and J 4 bases; nucleotides not matched to a gene: 5. This CDR3 is 14 amino acids long. The germline V gene has CDR1 SNHLY and CDR2 FYNNEI.

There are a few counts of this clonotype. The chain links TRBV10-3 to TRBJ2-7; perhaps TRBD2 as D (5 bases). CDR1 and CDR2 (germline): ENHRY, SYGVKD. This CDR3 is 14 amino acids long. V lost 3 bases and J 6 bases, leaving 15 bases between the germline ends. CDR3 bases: TGTGCCATCAGTGATAGGCAGACTACGGGCGAGCAGTACTTC. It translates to CAISDRQTTGEQYF.

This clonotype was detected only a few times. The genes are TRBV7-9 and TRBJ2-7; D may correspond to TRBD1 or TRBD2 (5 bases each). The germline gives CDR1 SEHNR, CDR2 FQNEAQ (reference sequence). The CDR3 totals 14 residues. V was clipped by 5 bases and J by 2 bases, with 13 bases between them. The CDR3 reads CASSPPLGAYEQYF. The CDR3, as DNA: TGTGCCAGCAGCCCCCCGCTGGGGGCCTACGAGCAGTACTTC.

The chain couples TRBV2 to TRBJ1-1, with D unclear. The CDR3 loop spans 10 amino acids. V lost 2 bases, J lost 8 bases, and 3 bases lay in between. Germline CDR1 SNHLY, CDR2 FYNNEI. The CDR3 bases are TGTGCCAGCAGTGAAAGGGAAGCTTTCTTT. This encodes CASSEREAFF.